Following are 25 T cell receptor beta chains from one sample sequenced in a study of shared clonotypes between healthy human individuals. Libraries were prepared by immunoSEQ multiplex PCR; TCRdb keeps only in-frame clonotypes and omits some of them. The sample has hundreds of thousands of clones; about three quarters are singletons. Material for sequencing was PBMCs. The receptors derive from a woman aged 40 to 50 in good health. Some clones in this sample may be carry-over from other donors' samples.

Many counts were recorded for this clone. The chain couples TRBV5-1 to TRBJ2-1; either TRBD1 or TRBD2 may fit D (6 bases each). From germline, CDR1 is SGHRS and CDR2 YFSETQ. Deletions cut 3 bases from V and 6 bases from J, with 13 bases between. The length of the CDR3 is 14 residues. CDR3 protein: CASSSGVEGNEQFF. DNA for the CDR3: TGCGCCAGCAGCTCAGGGGTGGAGGGCAATGAGCAGTTCTTC.

This clone was observed a few times. The CDR3: CSVDRVFQETQYF. DNA for the CDR3: TGCAGCGTTGATCGGGTATTCCAAGAGACCCAGTACTTC. V usage is TRBV29-1 and J usage is TRBJ2-5; no definite D call. Trimming took 3 bases from V and 1 from J, leaving 9 bases between them. This CDR3 is 13 amino acids long. Germline V CDR1 and CDR2: SQVTM, ANQGSEA.

Points on this clone: A much larger clone differs by one base, so this may be a read error. Distinct nucleotide sequences in the sample also encode this CDR3. V gene TRBV19 combines with J gene TRBJ2-7, with 7 bases identical to TRBD1. From germline, CDR1 is LNHDA and CDR2 SQIVND (reference sequence). The ends lost 6 bases at V and 2 bases at J; junction bases unmatched: 4. The CDR3 has 13 residues. In nucleotides, the CDR3 is TGTGCCAGTAGGCCGACAGGGACCTACGAGCAGTACTTC. It encodes CASRPTGTYEQYF.

This chain links TRBV7-3 with TRBJ2-1; 11 positions match TRBD2. CDR1 and CDR2 (germline): SGHTA, FQGTGA. This CDR3 region has 19 residues. V dropped 2 bases and J dropped 0; count of bases not matched to a gene: 9. Here the CDR3 DNA reads TGTGCCAGCAGCTTACGCCCTAGCGGGAGGACGCCCTCCTACAATGAGCAGTTCTTC. It translates to CASSLRPSGRTPSYNEQFF.

The chain has TRBV5-1 and TRBJ2-7; 7 bases match TRBD2. Germline CDR1 SGHRS, CDR2 YFSETQ. The CDR3 length is 15 residues. J lost 2 bases, V lost 0 bases, and 5 bases had no gene match. Here the CDR3 reads CASSLGLAEAYEQYF. The CDR3 DNA follows: TGCGCCAGCAGCTTGGGGCTAGCGGAAGCCTACGAGCAGTACTTC.

The rearrangement uses TRBV5-4 and TRBJ1-2; TRBD1 is a possible D gene (5 bases). Trimming shortened V by 4 bases and J by 3 bases, and 16 bases separated the two germline ends. CDR1 is SGHNT, CDR2 YYREEE, per germline (reference sequence). The CDR3 has 15 residues. The CDR3 sequence: CASSRPGGKDYGYTF. The DNA for the CDR3 is TGTGCCAGCAGCCGCCCCGGGGGGAAAGACTATGGCTACACCTTC.

This clone has only one observation. The chain combines TRBV4-1 with TRBJ2-7; D perhaps matches TRBD2 (6 bases). Germline loops: CDR1 MGHRA, CDR2 YSYEKL. V lost 0 bases and J 3 bases, leaving 12 bases between the germline ends. This CDR3 contains 15 residues. The chain's CDR3 is CASSQDTGAYYEQYF. The DNA for the CDR3 is TGCGCCAGCAGCCAAGATACGGGAGCGTACTACGAGCAGTACTTC.

The chain combines TRBV4-2 with TRBJ2-1, with 8 bases matching TRBD2. V lost 4 bases to trimming and J lost 3 bases; unmatched junction nucleotides: 5. Germline lookup yields CDR1 LGHNA and CDR2 YNFKEQ. The CDR3 is 15 amino acids. The CDR3 here is CASSPGLVDYNEQFF. The DNA for the CDR3 is TGTGCCAGCAGCCCGGGACTAGTAGACTACAATGAGCAGTTCTTC.

To note about this clone: Since a much larger clone is just one base distant, this may be a read error. The chain joins TRBV7-8 to TRBJ1-1; D gene ambiguous. The CDR3 loop spans 13 amino acids. Trimming stripped 2 bases from V and 1 base from J, with 5 bases between. In germline, CDR1 is SGHVS, CDR2 FQNEAQ. DNA of the CDR3: TGTGCCAGCAGCTTATCGGGGAACACTGAAGCTTTCTTT. Protein product: CASSLSGNTEAFF.

This rearrangement joins TRBV10-3 to TRBJ1-2; tentatively, D is TRBD1 (6 bases). The CDR3 is 14 amino acids. The germline V gene encodes CDR1 ENHRY and CDR2 SYGVKD. V lost 2 bases to trimming and J lost 2 bases, with 9 bases between them. CDR3 coding DNA: TGTGCCATCAGTGAGAGACAGGACAACTATGGCTACACCTTC. It is translated as CAISERQDNYGYTF.

This clone occurred many times. V usage is TRBV6-4 and J usage is TRBJ1-4; 11 bases match TRBD1. The trim removed 8 bases at V and 3 bases at J, leaving 11 bases unmatched. The germline gives CDR1 MRHNA, CDR2 SNTAGT. The CDR3 sequence is 17 residues long. CDR3 coding DNA: TGTGCCAGCGTCAAGGACAGGGGGCGCCCATCTAATGAAAAACTGTTTTTT. Amino acid sequence: CASVKDRGRPSNEKLFF.

The gene calls are TRBV7-9 and TRBJ2-1, with 14 positions matching TRBD2. This CDR3 is built from 15 residues. V dropped 0 bases and J dropped 8; count of bases not matched to a gene: 0. The germline V gene encodes CDR1 SEHNR and CDR2 FQNEAQ (reference sequence). CDR3 sequence reads: CASSLAGLAGDEQFF. Written as DNA, the CDR3 is TGTGCCAGCAGCTTAGCGGGACTAGCGGGGGATGAGCAGTTCTTC.

With regard to this clone: Relative to the germline gene, one junction end is altered; a read error may explain this. The CDR3 sequence is CASSLPSPESSYEQYF. Written as DNA, the CDR3 is TGCGCCAGCAGCCTTCCGAGTCCCGAAAGCTCCTACGAGCAGTACTTC. The rearrangement uses TRBV7-9 and TRBJ2-7, with D unresolved. Germline CDR1 reads SEHNR; CDR2 reads FQNEAQ (reference sequence). The CDR3 is 16 amino acids.

The chain employs TRBV27 and TRBJ2-1; a weak D match, TRBD1 (6 bases). The V end lost 7 bases, the J end lost 3 bases, and 13 bases lay between the germline ends. The CDR3 has 14 residues. The germline CDR1 and CDR2 sequences are MNHEY and SMNVEV (reference sequence). CDR3 in amino acids: CASKGSQGYNEQFF. CDR3 sequence (DNA): TGTGCCAGCAAAGGCTCACAGGGCTACAATGAGCAGTTCTTC.

V gene TRBV5-1 combines with J gene TRBJ2-7; 12 bases are shared with TRBD2. Germline V gives CDR1 SGHRS, CDR2 YFSETQ. Trimming took 0 bases from V and 2 from J; bases not matched to a gene: 0. The CDR3 consists of 15 residues. The CDR3 spells CASSLASGRAYEQYF. Here the CDR3 DNA reads TGCGCCAGCAGCTTGGCTAGCGGGAGGGCCTACGAGCAGTACTTC.

This chain links TRBV6-6 with TRBJ2-7, with D maybe TRBD2 (6 bases). This CDR3 has 14 amino acids. CDR1 is MNHNY and CDR2 is SVGAGI in the germline V gene (reference sequence). V was trimmed by 2 bases and J by 4 bases, leaving 12 bases between them. CDR3 coding DNA: TGTGCCAGCAGTTACCCGGGAGCCGGATACGAGCAGTACTTC. Encoded protein: CASSYPGAGYEQYF.

The chain links TRBV5-6 to TRBJ2-2, with 10 bases identical to TRBD2. J was trimmed by 4 bases and V by 4 bases; bases with no gene match: 7. CDR3 length equals 16 residues. The germline gives CDR1 SGHDT, CDR2 YYEEEE. CDR3 loop: CASSAPSGRPTGELFF. CDR3 bases: TGTGCCAGCAGCGCACCTAGCGGGAGACCCACCGGGGAGCTGTTTTTT.

This clone was seen only once. This chain uses TRBV11-3 with TRBJ1-2; TRBD1 agrees at 9 bases. CDR1 is SGHNT, CDR2 YENEEA, per germline. This CDR3 is built from 18 residues. Unmatched junction bases numbered 14, after V lost 6 bases and J lost 0 bases. This CDR3 is CASSRTGDRVGSNYGYTF. DNA of the CDR3: TGTGCCAGCAGTCGGACAGGGGATCGGGTAGGCTCTAACTATGGCTACACCTTC.

This clone has only one observation. J is TRBJ2-2 and V is TRBV10-1; D remains unclear. Trimming cost V 1 base and J 4 bases, with 16 bases left between them. This CDR3 contains 17 residues. CDR1 is WNHNN and CDR2 is SYGVQD in the germline V gene (reference sequence). CDR3 sequence: CASSELDTPVGTGELFF. The CDR3 bases are TGCGCCAGCAGTGAGTTGGATACCCCAGTGGGCACCGGGGAGCTGTTTTTT.

The chain is built from TRBV27 and TRBJ1-5; D uncertain. The ends were cut back, 2 bases at V and 3 bases at J, with 5 bases in the middle. From germline, CDR1 is MNHEY and CDR2 SMNVEV (reference sequence). The CDR3 has 13 residues. CDR3 protein: CASSLNYNQPQHF. The CDR3, as DNA: TGTGCCAGCAGTTTAAACTACAATCAGCCCCAGCATTTT.

This rearrangement joins TRBV28 to TRBJ1-4; 7 bases align to TRBD1. Germline lookup yields CDR1 MDHEN and CDR2 SYDVKM. This CDR3 spans 14 amino acids. After removal of 8 bases from V and 0 bases from J, the junction contained 3 bases not matched to a gene. For the CDR3, the DNA is TGTGCCAGCTCTACAGGGGCAACTAATGAAAAACTGTTTTTT. It is translated as CASSTGATNEKLFF.

Worth noting for this clone: A clone one base away is much larger, so this may be a read error. The same CDR3 arises from other DNA sequences in this sample as well. V usage is TRBV29-1 and J usage is TRBJ1-4; no clear D. The CDR3 length is 13 residues. The V end lost 6 bases, the J end lost 7 bases, and 15 bases lay between the germline ends. The germline gives CDR1 SQVTM, CDR2 ANQGSEA. Here the CDR3 DNA reads TGCAGCGTAAGGGATAGGGAGGCTGAAAAACTGTTTTTT. Amino acids: CSVRDREAEKLFF. The whole variable domain, remainder taken from reference TRBV29-1 and TRBJ1-4, is SAVISQKPSRDICQRGTSLTIQCQVDSQVTMMFWYRQQPGQSLTLIATANQGSEATYESGFVIDKFPISRPNLTFSTLTVSNMSPEDSSIYLCSVRDREAEKLFFGSGTQLSVL.

This clone was seen ten or more times. The chain links TRBV10-2 to TRBJ2-7, with TRBD1 as a possible D gene (5 bases). V lost 3 bases to trimming and J lost 6 bases, with 15 bases between them. Germline CDR1 WSHSY, CDR2 SAAADI. CDR3 size: 14 residues. CDR3 sequence: CASSDSDTATEQYF. The CDR3 nucleotides are TGCGCCAGCAGTGACTCGGACACCGCGACCGAGCAGTACTTC.

To note about this clone: This is likely an artifact of a read error, given a far larger clone one base away. This chain joins TRBV6-6 and TRBJ1-1; D is unclear. Germline V gives CDR1 MNHNY, CDR2 SVGAGI (reference sequence). This CDR3 is 13 amino acids long. Trimming cost V 5 bases and J 1 base, with 8 bases left between them. CDR3 bases: TGTGCCAGCAGTCGAATAGAGAACACTGAAGCTTTCTTT. This translates into CASSRIENTEAFF.

This clone was counted a few times. The chain is built from TRBV7-2 and TRBJ1-2; 7 nucleotides align to TRBD1. After removal of 7 bases from V and 6 bases from J, the junction contained 8 bases not matched to a gene. Germline V CDR1 and CDR2: SGHTA, FQGNSA. The length of the CDR3 is 13 residues. CDR3 region: CASTPGQADGYTF. The CDR3 nucleotides are TGTGCCAGCACCCCTGGACAGGCGGATGGCTACACCTTC.